Following are 10 T cell receptor beta chains from one sample sequenced in a study of cytomegalovirus exposure and HLA in healthy donors. The primer mix had 60 Vbeta and 13 Jbeta primers. Profiled with immunoSEQ multiplex PCR; TCRdb holds only in-frame clones, not every one. The sample comprises about 190,000 clones, 81% of which are singletons, and about 3.8% rests with the top ten. Sequencing was carried out using PBMCs. The origin of the receptors is a man aged 45-60 years in good health and CMV-seronegative.

This clone was picked up a small number of times. The rearrangement uses TRBV6-5 and TRBJ2-3; 8 bases fit TRBD2. The germline CDR1 and CDR2 sequences are MNHEY and SVGAGI. After removal of 2 bases from V and 8 bases from J, the junction contained 9 bases not matched to a gene. The CDR3 spans 15 residues. Here the CDR3 DNA reads TGTGCCAGCAGTTACGACGGGGGGGGTTTTGGTACGCAGTATTTT. It specifies CASSYDGGGFGTQYF.

V gene TRBV5-4 combines with J gene TRBJ2-2, with a weak D call TRBD1 (7 bases). The CDR3 spans 16 residues. V was clipped by 1 base and J by 4 bases, with 14 bases between them. CDR1 and CDR2 from the germline V gene are SGHNT and YYREEE (reference sequence). CDR3 coding DNA: TGTGCCAGCAGCTTGCCTCCCCAGGGGGGCACCGGGGAGCTGTTTTTT. Translation gives CASSLPPQGGTGELFF. Supplemented by reference TRBV5-4 and TRBJ2-2, the full variable domain reads ETGVTQSPTHLIKTRGQQVTLRCSSQSGHNTVSWYQQALGQGPQFIFQYYREEENGRGNFPPRFSGLQFPNYSSELNVNALELDDSALYLCASSLPPQGGTGELFFGEGSRLTVL.

The genes are TRBV10-3 and TRBJ1-5; 8 bases align to TRBD1. The V segment lost 10 bases and the J segment 6 bases; nucleotides outside the gene matches: 11. The CDR3 totals 14 residues. Germline CDR1 reads ENHRY; CDR2 reads SYGVKD. The CDR3 spells CATSWPGQAQPQHF. The DNA of the CDR3 is TGTGCCACCTCGTGGCCGGGACAGGCTCAGCCCCAGCATTTT.

This clone was seen only once. This chain connects TRBV9 to TRBJ1-4; 8 nucleotides agree with TRBD1. Germline-derived CDR1 and CDR2 are SGDLS and YYNGEE. The CDR3 has 15 residues. The junction had 8 bases not matched to a gene; V was cut back by 3 bases and J by 7 bases. The CDR3 sequence: CASSGDAGGPEKLFF. CDR3 in DNA: TGTGCCAGCAGCGGTGATGCAGGGGGCCCTGAAAAACTGTTTTTT.

The chain carries TRBV5-1 and TRBJ1-4; possibly TRBD1 for D (6 bases). V was clipped by 4 bases and J by 7 bases, with 17 bases between them. CDR3 length equals 15 residues. From germline, CDR1 is SGHRS and CDR2 YFSETQ. This CDR3 is CASSRDKGQGEKLFF. In DNA, the CDR3 is TGCGCCAGCAGCCGGGACAAGGGGCAGGGTGAAAAACTGTTTTTT.

CDR3 bases: TGTGCCAGCAGCCGGGACAGCTTAGGCCGGGGGACCCAGTACTTC. Its translation: CASSRDSLGRGTQYF. This chain uses TRBV7-2 with TRBJ2-5, with TRBD1 identical over 7 bases. V shed 5 bases and J 7 bases; nucleotides not matched to a gene: 13. Per the germline V gene, CDR1 is SGHTA and CDR2 is FQGNSA. CDR3 length: 15 amino acids.

The sample holds a few counts of this clone. The V gene is TRBV6-5, the J gene TRBJ2-7; 7 bases agree with TRBD1. From germline, CDR1 is MNHEY and CDR2 SVGAGI. The ends lost 8 bases at V and 3 bases at J; junction bases unmatched: 1. CDR3 length: 11 residues. CDR3 sequence reads: CASRDSYEQYF. The CDR3 region has the DNA TGTGCCAGCCGGGACAGCTACGAGCAGTACTTC.

The chain couples TRBV7-9 to TRBJ1-4; tentative D call: TRBD1 (6 bases). Deletions cut 6 bases from V and 8 bases from J, with 16 bases between. The germline gives CDR1 SEHNR, CDR2 FQNEAQ (reference sequence). CDR3 size: 14 residues. DNA of the CDR3: TGTGCCAGCAGATCCGGGGGGCTCGGGGAAAAACTGTTTTTT. This gives the protein CASRSGGLGEKLFF.

A remark on this clone: A junction end diverges from the germline sequence, so it may reflect a read error. V and J are TRBV7-7 and TRBJ2-5; TRBD1 matches 9 bases. In germline, CDR1 is SSHAT, CDR2 FNYEAQ (reference sequence). The length of the CDR3 is 16 residues. The DNA of the CDR3 is TGTGCTAGCAGCCTAGCCGGGACAGGGAGGGTAGAGACCCAGTACTTC. It specifies CASSLAGTGRVETQYF.

This clone occurred a few times. The chain joins TRBV5-4 to TRBJ1-1; the D gene is possibly TRBD1 (6 bases). Germline V gives CDR1 SGHNT, CDR2 YYREEE (reference sequence). The germline V and J ends were trimmed by 0 bases and 1 base, with 10 bases remaining between them. The CDR3 totals 15 residues. The CDR3 sequence is CASSLGDTGNTEAFF. As DNA, the CDR3 is TGTGCCAGCAGCTTGGGGGACACCGGGAACACTGAAGCTTTCTTT.